The clone carrying this T cell receptor (beta chain) appeared once. The antigen is undetermined. Between the trimmed V and J ends, which lost 0 bases and 3 bases, there was a span of 8 bases. This CDR3 spans 14 amino acids. The germline V gene has CDR1 MNHEY and CDR2 SVGAGI. Across several immunoSEQ plates, the genomic DNA of each subset was split evenly. The data were produced by immunoSEQ multiplex PCR, yet TCRdb's version contains in-frame clones alone and is incomplete. The data hold about 2.1 million clones, with 90% to 95% observed a single time. CD8 cells regarded as naive lacked CD45RO, were positively chosen for CCR7, and omitted terminally differentiated effector memory CD45RA+ cells. Donors were healthy HIV-negative adults without recently reported acute infections or vaccinations. These data are taken from a study of shared clonotypes between healthy human individuals. General study findings and limits: Some clonotypes were shared by all four sorted-subset donors, while others were not shared. The non-shared ones had lower generation probabilities than the shared ones. Naive subsets typically showed greater estimated richness than memory subsets.

This clonotype was obtained from a man aged 18-30 years in good health. Some clones in this sample may be carry-over from other donors' samples. This chain joins TRBV6-5 and TRBJ1-2; D is undetermined. Sequenced material: naive CD8+ T cells from PBMCs. The CDR3 DNA is TGTGCCAGCAGTTACTCGGTGTCGGACTATGGCTACACCTTC. Its translation: CASSYSVSDYGYTF.